This TCR beta chain was documented in a study of OX40 agonist ivuxolimab in advanced cancers. Turning to the study itself: Under the entry rules, prior anti-PD-1, anti-PD-L1 or anti-CTLA-4 therapy was allowed, and 40% had some. Study results and limitations: Part of the nonresponder group also had normalized T-cell clonal expansion that was low.

Trimming at V came to 5 bases and at J to 6 bases, leaving 7 bases not matched to a gene. The V gene's germline CDR1 is MNHEY and CDR2 SVGAGI. The CDR3 is made up of 13 amino acids. Regarding this clone: Its antigen is currently unknown.

Cycle 7 day 1, cycle 4 day 1, and baseline were the timepoints at which blood was sampled. TCRdb keeps only in-frame clones here, not all; method: immunoSEQ multiplex PCR. The sample records tens of thousands of clones, about 90% being singletons. The chain joins TRBV6-5 to TRBJ2-7, with 7 nucleotides matching TRBD2. Specimen: CD4+ or CD8+ T cells sorted from blood, collected in a trial of the OX40 agonist ivuxolimab. The clonotype comes from an adult with an advanced solid tumor such as melanoma, head and neck, liver or kidney cancer. CDR3 coding DNA: TGTGCCAGCAGTGAACGGAGGGAGGGCGAGCAGTACTTC. Amino acid sequence: CASSERREGEQYF.